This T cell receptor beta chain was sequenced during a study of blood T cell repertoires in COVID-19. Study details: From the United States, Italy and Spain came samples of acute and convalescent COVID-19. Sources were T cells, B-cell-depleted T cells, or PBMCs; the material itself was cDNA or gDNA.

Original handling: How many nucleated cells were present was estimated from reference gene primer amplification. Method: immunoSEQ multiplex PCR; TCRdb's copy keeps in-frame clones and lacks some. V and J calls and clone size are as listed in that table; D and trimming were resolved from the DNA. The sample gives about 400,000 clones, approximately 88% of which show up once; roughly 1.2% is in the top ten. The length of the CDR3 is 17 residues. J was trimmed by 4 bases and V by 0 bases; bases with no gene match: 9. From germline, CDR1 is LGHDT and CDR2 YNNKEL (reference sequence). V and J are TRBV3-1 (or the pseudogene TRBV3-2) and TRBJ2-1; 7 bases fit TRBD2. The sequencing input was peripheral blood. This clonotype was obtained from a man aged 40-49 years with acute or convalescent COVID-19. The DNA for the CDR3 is TGTGCCAGCAGCCAAGATTGGGCTAGCGGAACGTACAATGAGCAGTTCTTC. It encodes CASSQDWASGTYNEQFF.